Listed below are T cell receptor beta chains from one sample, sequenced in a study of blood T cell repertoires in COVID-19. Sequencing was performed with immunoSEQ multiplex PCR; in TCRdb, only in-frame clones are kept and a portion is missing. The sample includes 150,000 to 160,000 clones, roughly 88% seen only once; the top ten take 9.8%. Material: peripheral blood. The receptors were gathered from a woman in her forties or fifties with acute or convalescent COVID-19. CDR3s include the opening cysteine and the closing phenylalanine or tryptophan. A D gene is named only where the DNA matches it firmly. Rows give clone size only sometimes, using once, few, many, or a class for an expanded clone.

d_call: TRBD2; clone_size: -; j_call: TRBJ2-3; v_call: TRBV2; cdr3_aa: CASTLASGGAGTQYF; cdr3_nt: TGTGCCAGCACCCTAGCTAGCGGGGGGGCGGGTACGCAGTATTTT
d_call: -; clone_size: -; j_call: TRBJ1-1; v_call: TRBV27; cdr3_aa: CASSSPWRNTEAFF; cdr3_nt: TGTGCCAGCAGTTCCCCCTGGAGGAACACTGAAGCTTTCTTT
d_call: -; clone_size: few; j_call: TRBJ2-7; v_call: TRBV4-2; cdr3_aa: CASSQQTGSPKNF; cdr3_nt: TGTGCCAGCAGCCAACAAACAGGGTCGCCCAAGAACTTC
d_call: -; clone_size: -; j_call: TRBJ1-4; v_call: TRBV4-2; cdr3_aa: CASSQESGAGDVTNEKLFF; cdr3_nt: TGTGCCAGCAGCCAAGAATCTGGGGCAGGGGACGTCACTAATGAAAAACTGTTTTTT
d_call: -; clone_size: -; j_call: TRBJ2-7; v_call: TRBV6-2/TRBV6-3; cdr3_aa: CASSTAGGGLGEQYF; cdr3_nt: TGTGCCAGCAGTACGGCGGGCGGTGGATTGGGGGAGCAGTACTTC
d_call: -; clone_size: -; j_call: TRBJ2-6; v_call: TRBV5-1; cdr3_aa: CASSPDRILSGANVLTF; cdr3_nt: TGCGCCAGCAGCCCCGACAGGATCCTCTCTGGGGCCAACGTCCTGACTTTC
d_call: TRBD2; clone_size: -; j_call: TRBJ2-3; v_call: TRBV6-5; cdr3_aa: CASRLTSGGRDTQYF; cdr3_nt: TGTGCCAGCAGATTGACTAGCGGGGGGAGGGATACGCAGTATTTT
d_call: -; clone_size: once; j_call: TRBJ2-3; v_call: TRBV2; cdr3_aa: CASSEPAGPITDTQYF; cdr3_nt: TGTGCCAGCAGTGAACCCGCGGGGCCTATCACAGATACGCAGTATTTT
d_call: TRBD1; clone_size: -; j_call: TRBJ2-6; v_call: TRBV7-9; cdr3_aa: CASSTHRGPSDSGANVLTF; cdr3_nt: TGTGCCAGCAGCACTCACAGGGGACCCTCGGACTCTGGGGCCAACGTCCTGACTTTC
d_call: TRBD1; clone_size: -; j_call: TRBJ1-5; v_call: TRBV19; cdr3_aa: CASSTTGQLSNQPQHF; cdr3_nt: TGTGCCAGTAGTACAACGGGACAGCTTTCCAATCAGCCCCAGCATTTT
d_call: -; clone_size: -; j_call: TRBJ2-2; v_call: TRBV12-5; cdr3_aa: CASGFTRGEAGELFF; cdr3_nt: TGTGCTAGTGGTTTCACCAGGGGTGAGGCCGGGGAGCTGTTTTTT
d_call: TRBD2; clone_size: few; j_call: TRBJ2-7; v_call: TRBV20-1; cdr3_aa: CSASHTLRTSGNYEQYF; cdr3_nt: TGCAGTGCTAGTCACACGCTCAGGACTAGCGGTAACTACGAGCAGTACTTC
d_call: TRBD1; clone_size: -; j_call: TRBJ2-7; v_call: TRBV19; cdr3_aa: CASSTRQGGSYEQYF; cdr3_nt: TGTGCCAGTAGTACAAGACAGGGGGGTTCCTACGAGCAGTACTTC
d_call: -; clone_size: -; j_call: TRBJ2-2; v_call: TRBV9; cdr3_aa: CASSVGLVVPGELFF; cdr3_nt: TGTGCCAGCAGCGTAGGACTAGTAGTACCCGGGGAGCTGTTTTTT
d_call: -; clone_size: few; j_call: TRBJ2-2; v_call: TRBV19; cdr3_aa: CASSKIQETGELFF; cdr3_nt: TGTGCCAGTAGTAAAATACAGGAAACCGGGGAGCTGTTTTTT
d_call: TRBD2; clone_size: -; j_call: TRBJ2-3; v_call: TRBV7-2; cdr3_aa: CASSPHTVGRALDTQYF; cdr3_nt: TGTGCCAGCAGCCCCCATACCGTCGGGAGGGCCTTAGATACGCAGTATTTT
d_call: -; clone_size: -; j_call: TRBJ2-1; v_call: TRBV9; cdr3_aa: CASSAPGQLYNEQFF; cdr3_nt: TGTGCCAGCAGCGCACCTGGGCAGCTATACAATGAGCAGTTCTTC
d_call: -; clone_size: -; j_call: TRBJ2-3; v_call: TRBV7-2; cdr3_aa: CASSFYTDTQYF; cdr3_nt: TGTGCCAGCAGCTTTTACACAGATACGCAGTATTTT